This T cell receptor beta chain was found in a study of blood T cell repertoires in COVID-19. Study information: The study drew acute and convalescent COVID-19 samples from the United States, Italy and Spain.

V was trimmed by 1 base and J by 6 bases, leaving 19 bases between them. Germline loops: CDR1 MGHRA, CDR2 YSYEKL. This CDR3 is built from 17 residues. Ages ranged from 18 to 89 years, with residence in some 25 US areas. Allocation to cohorts depended on clinical history reported by the participants. Data came from immunoSEQ multiplex PCR; TCRdb stores just in-frame clones and leaves some out. The data hold 200,000 to 250,000 clones, with about 80% observed a single time. The receptor comes from a woman between 40 and 50 years old with acute COVID-19. The specimen was PBMCs or T cells enriched from blood (not recorded which). This chain joins TRBV4-1 and TRBJ2-1; possibly TRBD1 for D (6 bases). CDR3 nucleotide sequence: TGCGCCAGCAGCCAAGCCGTTTCACAGGGAACCGGCAATGAGCAGTTCTTC. This encodes CASSQAVSQGTGNEQFF.